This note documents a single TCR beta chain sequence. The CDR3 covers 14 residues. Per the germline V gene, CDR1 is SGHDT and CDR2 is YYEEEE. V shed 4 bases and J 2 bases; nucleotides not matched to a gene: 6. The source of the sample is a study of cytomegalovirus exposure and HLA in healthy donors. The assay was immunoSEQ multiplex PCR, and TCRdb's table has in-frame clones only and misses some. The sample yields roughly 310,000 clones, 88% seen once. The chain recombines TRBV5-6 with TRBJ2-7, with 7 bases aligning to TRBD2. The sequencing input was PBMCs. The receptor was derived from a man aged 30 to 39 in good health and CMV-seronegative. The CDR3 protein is CASSRRGGPYEQYF. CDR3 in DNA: TGTGCCAGCAGCCGTCGCGGGGGACCCTACGAGCAGTACTTC.